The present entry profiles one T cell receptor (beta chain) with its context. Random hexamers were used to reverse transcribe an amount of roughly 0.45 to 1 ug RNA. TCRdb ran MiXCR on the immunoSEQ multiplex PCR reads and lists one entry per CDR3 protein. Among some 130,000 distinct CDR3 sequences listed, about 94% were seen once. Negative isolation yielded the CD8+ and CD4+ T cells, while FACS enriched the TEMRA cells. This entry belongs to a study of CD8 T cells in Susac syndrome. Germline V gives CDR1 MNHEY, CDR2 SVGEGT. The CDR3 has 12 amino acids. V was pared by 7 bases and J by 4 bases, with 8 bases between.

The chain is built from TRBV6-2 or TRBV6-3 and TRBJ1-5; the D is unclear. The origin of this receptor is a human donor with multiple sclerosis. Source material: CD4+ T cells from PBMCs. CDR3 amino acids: CASTLPNQPQHF. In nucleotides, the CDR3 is TGTGCCAGCACCCTCCCGAATCAGCCCCAGCATTTT.